A selection of T cell receptor beta chains follows, all from one sample in a study of T cells in localized non-small cell lung cancer. TCRdb's table, derived via immunoSEQ multiplex PCR, lists solely in-frame clones and lacks some. This sample has 1,500 or so clones; around 28% occur once, and the top ten carry approximately 15%. Sequencing used normal lung tissue next to the tumor, obtained before any cancer treatment. Receptors were obtained from a man aged 40-75 years with stage III squamous cell lung carcinoma. The CDR3 runs from the conserved cysteine through the conserved F or W. Fields, in order: V gene, clone size, D gene, J gene, CDR3 protein, CDR3 DNA. A D gene is named only where the DNA matches it firmly. Some rows have no size entry. The others give once, few or many, or a class for an expanded clone.

V: TRBV15
size: once
D: -
J: TRBJ1-2
CDR3: CATSRDKVEYGYTF
DNA: TGTGCCACCAGCAGAGATAAGGTGGAGTATGGCTACACCTTC

V: TRBV12-5
size: -
D: -
J: TRBJ2-3
CDR3: CASGPGHSLEDTQYF
DNA: TGTGCTAGTGGACCGGGACACAGCTTGGAGGATACGCAGTATTTT

V: TRBV10-3
size: -
D: -
J: TRBJ2-7
CDR3: CAISEWGGQGTSREQYF
DNA: TGTGCCATCAGTGAGTGGGGTGGGCAGGGGACGTCGCGGGAGCAGTACTTC

V: TRBV10-2
size: -
D: TRBD1
J: TRBJ2-7
CDR3: CASSGTTGAEQYF
DNA: TGCGCCAGCAGTGGCACGACAGGGGCCGAGCAGTACTTC

V: TRBV11-3
size: medium-sized
D: -
J: TRBJ1-1
CDR3: CASCRIPPDNTEAFF
DNA: TGTGCCAGCTGCAGGATACCTCCAGACAACACTGAAGCTTTCTTT

V: TRBV9
size: few
D: -
J: TRBJ2-3
CDR3: CASSLGLTGADTQYF
DNA: TGTGCCAGCAGCCTGGGACTCACCGGGGCAGATACGCAGTATTTT

V: TRBV9
size: few
D: -
J: TRBJ1-1
CDR3: CASSVSTVPSTEAFF
DNA: TGTGCCAGCAGCGTATCTACAGTGCCCTCCACTGAAGCTTTCTTT

V: TRBV14
size: few
D: TRBD2
J: TRBJ2-5
CDR3: CASSQTGTTGSQYF
DNA: TGTGCCAGCAGCCAAACCGGGACTACGGGATCCCAGTACTTC

V: TRBV2
size: -
D: TRBD1
J: TRBJ2-7
CDR3: CASTSTGGNEQYF
DNA: TGTGCCAGCACCTCGACAGGGGGTAACGAGCAGTACTTC

V: TRBV1
size: few
D: -
J: TRBJ2-2
CDR3: CASSPRAHPYTGELFF
DNA: TGCGCCAGCAGCCCCCGGGCACACCCCTACACCGGGGAGCTGTTTTTT